Below are 29 T cell receptor beta chains sequenced from a single sample in a study of shared clonotypes between healthy human individuals. Libraries were prepared by immunoSEQ multiplex PCR; TCRdb keeps only in-frame clonotypes and omits some of them. Here the sample spans 330,000 or so clones, around 74% being singletons. Sequencing was carried out using memory CD4+ T cells sorted from blood. Subset denoted: CD45RA-negative fraction. These TCRs come from a man between 25 and 39 years old in good health.

V and J are TRBV28 and TRBJ1-1; no firm D call. The ends were cut back, 2 bases at V and 7 bases at J, with 11 bases in the middle. Per the germline V gene, CDR1 is MDHEN and CDR2 is SYDVKM. There are 13 residues in the CDR3. The CDR3 protein is CASSLQRWIEAFF. The CDR3 DNA follows: TGTGCCAGCAGTTTACAGCGATGGATTGAAGCTTTCTTT. Complete variable domain (other parts from reference TRBV28 and TRBJ1-1): DVKVTQSSRYLVKRTGEKVFLECVQDMDHENMFWYRQDPGLGLRLIYFSYDVKMKEKGDIPEGYSVSREKKERFSLILESASTNQTSMYLCASSLQRWIEAFFGQGTRLTVV.

The chain has TRBV6-1 and TRBJ1-3; D is ambiguous. V was pared by 3 bases and J by 0 bases, with 12 bases between. This CDR3 has 16 amino acids. CDR1 and CDR2 (germline): MNHNS, SASEGT. This CDR3 is CASSESLPASGNTIYF. As DNA, the CDR3 is TGTGCCAGCAGTGAGAGTCTTCCGGCCTCTGGAAACACCATATATTTT.

The chain is built from TRBV10-1 and TRBJ2-5; 9 positions agree with TRBD2. CDR1 is WNHNN and CDR2 is SYGVQD in the germline V gene (reference sequence). V shed 5 bases and J 2 bases; nucleotides not matched to a gene: 12. This CDR3 has 17 residues. The DNA of the CDR3 is TGCGCCAGCAGTCCCGGGACTAGCCAACCGTCACAAGAGACCCAGTACTTC. As protein: CASSPGTSQPSQETQYF.

This sequence joins TRBV28 and TRBJ2-5, with D perhaps being TRBD1 or TRBD2 (6 bases each). CDR1 MDHEN and CDR2 SYDVKM come from the germline V gene. V was clipped by 10 bases and J by 5 bases, with 26 bases between them. The CDR3 length is 16 residues. The CDR3 sequence: CATSVFRSGAFETQYF. The CDR3 DNA follows: TGTGCCACCAGCGTTTTCCGGTCGGGGGCGTTCGAGACCCAGTACTTC.

This clone was found a few times. V gene TRBV29-1 combines with J gene TRBJ2-3, with 12 bases that match TRBD1. The CDR3 sequence is 15 residues long. J lost 6 bases, V lost 6 bases, and 10 bases had no gene match. Germline loops: CDR1 SQVTM, CDR2 ANQGSEA. The CDR3 reads CSVSPGTGGSDTQYF. The DNA of the CDR3 is TGCAGCGTCTCACCCGGGACAGGGGGCTCGGATACGCAGTATTTT.

The V gene is TRBV5-4, the J gene TRBJ2-2; either TRBD1 or TRBD2 may supply D (6 bases each). Germline V lookup: CDR1 SGHNT, CDR2 YYREEE (reference sequence). The CDR3 totals 13 residues. Trimming cost V 4 bases and J 12 bases, with 16 bases left between them. CDR3 DNA sequence: TGTGCCAGCAGCATCAAAAGGGGGGCCCAGCTGTTTTTT. It yields the protein CASSIKRGAQLFF.

V is TRBV2 and J is TRBJ2-1, with unresolved D. This CDR3 spans 14 amino acids. V shed 6 bases and J shed 6 bases, with 15 bases lying between them. The germline V gene encodes CDR1 SNHLY and CDR2 FYNNEI. Here the CDR3 reads CASRPDFSSNEQFF. For the CDR3, the DNA is TGTGCCAGCAGGCCGGATTTTAGCTCCAATGAGCAGTTCTTC.

This clone was seen a few times. The chain is built from TRBV29-1 and TRBJ2-4, with 12 bases lining up with TRBD2. Trimming removed 1 base from V and 0 bases from J; junction bases left unmatched: 7. The CDR3 spans 18 residues. In germline, CDR1 is SQVTM, CDR2 ANQGSEA. The CDR3 loop is CSVEVGTSGRIAKNIQYF. The CDR3 DNA follows: TGCAGCGTTGAAGTGGGAACTAGCGGGAGGATAGCCAAAAACATTCAGTACTTC.

V is TRBV7-9 and J is TRBJ2-7; 7 bases map to TRBD1. CDR3 length: 14 amino acids. V shed 6 bases and J 0 bases; nucleotides not matched to a gene: 5. The germline V gene encodes CDR1 SEHNR and CDR2 FQNEAQ (reference sequence). DNA of the CDR3: TGTGCCAGCAGGTCGACAGGGAGCTCCTACGAGCAGTACTTC. It codes for CASRSTGSSYEQYF.

The chain is built from TRBV5-6 and TRBJ2-7; D may match TRBD1 or TRBD2 (5 bases each). V lost 3 bases and J lost 6, with 16 bases in between. The CDR3 extends over 14 amino acids. Germline V CDR1 and CDR2: SGHDT, YYEEEE. The CDR3 nucleotides read TGTGCCAGCAGCTCGGGGACCAGTGGCTCCGAGCAGTACTTC. Protein sequence: CASSSGTSGSEQYF.

CDR3 loop: CASSDGGEGETQYF. Here the CDR3 DNA reads TGTGCCAGCAGTGATGGGGGAGAGGGAGAGACCCAGTACTTC. V usage is TRBV25-1 and J usage is TRBJ2-5; D may match TRBD1 or TRBD2 (5 bases each). The CDR3 length is 14 residues. The V gene's germline CDR1 is MGHDK and CDR2 SYGVNS. Trimming took 3 bases from V and 4 from J, leaving 12 bases between them. The full variable domain, with the rest looked up from reference TRBV25-1 and TRBJ2-5, is EADIYQTPRYLVIGTGKKITLECSQTMGHDKMYWYQQDPGMELHLIHYSYGVNSTEKGDLSSESTVSRIRTEHFPLTLESARPSHTSQYLCASSDGGEGETQYFGPGTRLLVL.

There are a few counts of this clone. The CDR3 reads CASRPGQGTDTQYF. The CDR3 DNA is TGTGCCAGCAGACCGGGACAGGGCACAGATACGCAGTATTTT. The V gene is TRBV6-1, the J gene TRBJ2-3; 8 bases agree with TRBD1. The V segment lost 6 bases and the J segment 1 base; nucleotides outside the gene matches: 3. Germline loops: CDR1 MNHNS, CDR2 SASEGT. CDR3 size: 14 residues.

The chain employs TRBV5-4 and TRBJ2-3, with TRBD2 as a possible D gene (5 bases). V was pared by 4 bases and J by 2 bases, with 14 bases between. This CDR3 spans 15 amino acids. Germline CDR1 is SGHNT and CDR2 is YYREEE (reference sequence). The CDR3, as DNA: TGTGCCAGCAGCCTTGGAGGAATACACACAGATACGCAGTATTTT. Amino acids: CASSLGGIHTDTQYF.

This chain links TRBV27 with TRBJ2-1; 9 positions agree with TRBD1. Germline-derived CDR1 and CDR2 are MNHEY and SMNVEV (reference sequence). The CDR3 has 17 amino acids. Trimming took 6 bases from V and 14 from J; bases not matched to a gene: 23. The CDR3 sequence is CASRPPPGTGYPRGEFF. As DNA, the CDR3 is TGTGCCAGCAGGCCCCCTCCCGGGACAGGGTACCCAAGGGGGGAGTTCTTC.

V usage is TRBV29-1 and J usage is TRBJ2-2; D not resolved. V was trimmed by 4 bases and J by 2 bases, leaving 14 bases between them. Germline loops: CDR1 SQVTM, CDR2 ANQGSEA. The CDR3 covers 15 residues. CDR3 bases: TGCAGCGTTGGTAGGGAACACCTTAACACCGGGGAGCTGTTTTTT. Protein: CSVGREHLNTGELFF.

Regarding this clone: Within the sample, other DNA sequences also encode this same CDR3. The rearrangement joins TRBV18 to TRBJ1-1, with D perhaps TRBD1 (5 bases). The CDR3 has 14 amino acids. Trimming stripped 2 bases from V and 1 base from J, with 8 bases between. The germline CDR1 and CDR2 sequences are KGHSH and LQKENI. The CDR3 nucleotides are TGTGCCAGCTCACCAGCAGGGAGGAACACTGAAGCTTTCTTT. Its protein product is CASSPAGRNTEAFF.

This clone showed up many times. V is TRBV10-3 and J is TRBJ2-7; D gene uncertain. Germline CDR1 ENHRY, CDR2 SYGVKD. Trimming took 11 bases from V and 3 from J, leaving 11 bases between them. The CDR3 consists of 11 residues. CDR3 sequence reads: CAAMGVYEQYF. The CDR3, as DNA: TGTGCCGCGATGGGCGTCTACGAGCAGTACTTC.

As regards this clone: The sample carries other DNA sequences with the same CDR3. The rearrangement uses TRBV11-2 and TRBJ2-7; D ambiguous. CDR3 size: 14 residues. Trimming took 4 bases from V and 0 from J, leaving 10 bases between them. Per the germline V gene, CDR1 is SGHAT and CDR2 is FQNNGV. The CDR3 loop reads CASSSLKYSYEQYF. In nucleotides, the CDR3 is TGTGCCAGCAGCTCACTAAAATACTCCTACGAGCAGTACTTC.

This clone was seen more than once but under ten times. The J gene is TRBJ2-2, the V gene TRBV2; no clear D gene. The V end was cut by 6 bases, the J end by 6 bases, with 11 bases between. CDR1 and CDR2 from the germline V gene are SNHLY and FYNNEI. The CDR3 contains 13 residues. The CDR3 region has the DNA TGTGCCAGCAGCCCAATGGGCTCCGGGGAGCTGTTTTTT. Translation gives CASSPMGSGELFF.

The rearrangement joins TRBV7-9 to TRBJ1-1; a possible D gene is TRBD1 (5 bases). The V and J ends lost 5 bases and 4 bases respectively, with 17 bases between them. Germline V gives CDR1 SEHNR, CDR2 FQNEAQ (reference sequence). The CDR3 spans 15 residues. The CDR3 region has the DNA TGTGCCAGCAGCCCCCGACAGAACATTGGCACTGAAGCTTTCTTT. Translated, it gives CASSPRQNIGTEAFF.

The gene calls are TRBV15 and TRBJ2-1; TRBD2 matches 11 bases. Germline assignment: CDR1 LNHNV and CDR2 YYDKDF (reference sequence). This CDR3 spans 17 amino acids. J gave up 3 bases and V 1 base, and 5 bases lay outside the gene matches. The CDR3 sequence: CATSRGTGTSGYNEQFF. CDR3 coding DNA: TGTGCCACCAGCAGAGGAACCGGGACTAGCGGCTACAATGAGCAGTTCTTC.

CDR3 nucleotides: TGTGCCTGCACCCGTGGGAATGAGCAGTTCTTC. Amino acid sequence: CACTRGNEQFF. The rearrangement links TRBV30 to TRBJ2-1, with D hard to call. There are 11 residues in the CDR3. V was shortened by 6 bases and J by 7 bases, with 10 bases between the two germline ends. Germline V lookup: CDR1 GTSNPN, CDR2 SVGIG (reference sequence).

This sequence joins TRBV6-5 and TRBJ2-5, with D perhaps TRBD1 (5 bases). The CDR3 extends over 13 amino acids. CDR1 and CDR2 from the germline V gene are MNHEY and SVGAGI. Trimming took off 6 bases at V and 5 bases at J, with 13 bases between the two ends. This CDR3 reads CASRQGSRETQYF. The CDR3 coding sequence is TGTGCCAGCAGGCAGGGTTCACGGGAGACCCAGTACTTC.

The sample holds one count of this clone. This chain connects TRBV28 to TRBJ2-5; possible D gene TRBD1, 6 bases. With 5 bases removed from V and 4 bases from J, the gap between germline ends came to 11 bases. CDR1 is MDHEN and CDR2 is SYDVKM in the germline V gene. This CDR3 has 13 amino acids. The CDR3 reads CASSQTGLETQYF. CDR3 nucleotides: TGTGCCAGCAGTCAGACAGGTTTAGAGACCCAGTACTTC. Supplemented by reference TRBV28 and TRBJ2-5, the full variable domain reads DVKVTQSSRYLVKRTGEKVFLECVQDMDHENMFWYRQDPGLGLRLIYFSYDVKMKEKGDIPEGYSVSREKKERFSLILESASTNQTSMYLCASSQTGLETQYFGPGTRLLVL.

The chain has TRBV5-1 and TRBJ1-1; weak D call: TRBD1 (6 bases). The CDR3 spans 13 residues. Trimming stripped 0 bases from V and 6 bases from J, with 9 bases between. Germline V lookup: CDR1 SGHRS, CDR2 YFSETQ. The CDR3 nucleotides are TGCGCCAGCAGCTTGGACAGGGTATCTGAAGCTTTCTTT. This sequence encodes CASSLDRVSEAFF.

The chain is built from TRBV6-1 and TRBJ1-3; no reliable D call. V lost 5 bases and J lost 8, with 7 bases in between. Per germline, CDR1 MNHNS and CDR2 SASEGT. The CDR3 is made up of 11 amino acids. In nucleotides, the CDR3 is TGTGCCAGCAGTTTGGCCTACACCATATATTTT. Its translation is CASSLAYTIYF.

V gene TRBV10-2 combines with J gene TRBJ2-2; D assignment may be TRBD1 or TRBD2 (5 bases each). Germline CDR1 WSHSY, CDR2 SAAADI. The CDR3 runs 14 residues. V was pared by 4 bases and J by 8 bases, with 14 bases between. CDR3 sequence (DNA): TGCGCCAGCAGTGTTGGGACGCCTAGTGGGGAGCTGTTTTTT. The encoded protein is CASSVGTPSGELFF.

This clone has more than one count but fewer than ten. This chain uses TRBV10-2 with TRBJ2-3; the D is unclear. Germline V gene lookup returns CDR1 WSHSY and CDR2 SAAADI. This CDR3 has 13 amino acids. Trimming removed 2 bases at V and 7 bases at J, with 10 bases between. The CDR3 bases are TGCGCCAGCAGTGAGCGACGGTACCATACGCAGTATTTT. Translation: CASSERRYHTQYF.

The chain couples TRBV11-3 to TRBJ2-7; a weak D match, TRBD2 (5 bases). The CDR3 spans 13 residues. Trimming removed 3 bases at V and 7 bases at J, with 13 bases between. Germline V gene lookup returns CDR1 SGHNT and CDR2 YENEEA. DNA of the CDR3: TGTGCCAGCAGCTTTGAACCCCGCGGGGAGCAGTACTTC. It specifies CASSFEPRGEQYF.